This T cell receptor beta chain was observed in a study of T cell changes during pregnancy in multiple sclerosis. V dropped 2 bases and J dropped 0; count of bases not matched to a gene: 9. Germline V gene lookup returns CDR1 SGHNT and CDR2 YYREEE (reference sequence). The CDR3 runs to 17 residues. TCRdb keeps only in-frame clones here, not all; method: immunoSEQ multiplex PCR. In the table there are tens of thousands of clones, about 93% of which are singletons. The chain couples TRBV5-4 to TRBJ1-1, with TRBD1 matching 8 bases. The sequencing here drew on CD4+ T cells from peripheral blood mononuclear cells, taken in the second trimester of pregnancy. This TCR was sampled from a female donor with multiple sclerosis, enrolled in a pregnancy study. The CDR3 DNA reads as TGTGCCAGCAGCTTATTTGGACAGGGACGGGTGAACACTGAAGCTTTCTTT. It translates to CASSLFGQGRVNTEAFF.